This T cell receptor beta chain was captured in a study of Ad26.COV2.S vaccination and SARS-CoV-2 variants. The wider study: As a participant in COV1001, the donor was in the Ad26.COV2.S trial arm. Ad26.COV2.S shots went into the muscle once or twice, 56 days apart.

Concerning this clone itself: No antigen is known for it.

The germline gives CDR1 ENHRY, CDR2 SYGVKD. V lost 0 bases to trimming and J lost 5 bases, with 16 bases between them. The CDR3 spans 16 residues. Profiled with immunoSEQ multiplex PCR; TCRdb holds only in-frame clones, not every one. Counted here are under 550,000 clones, around 89% occurring once; the ten biggest clones make up 3.5% to 4%. Indicated treatment: roughly 18 received Ad26.COV2.S at low or high dose, single or two shots; about 5 received placebo; per-sample allocation not given. Samples came from day 63 after the first vaccine or placebo injection. Regarding the study as a whole: Measures of TCR breadth and depth may have fallen short of total T cell responses. Similar non-spike TCR breadth was observed in recipients of vaccine and of placebo.

The sequenced sample was peripheral blood, obtained in a trial of Ad26.COV2.S vaccine versus placebo. The rearrangement joins TRBV10-3 to TRBJ1-2, with a tentative D call TRBD1 (6 bases). This clonotype was sampled from a person between 18 and 60 years old who received the Ad26.COV2.S COVID-19 vaccine or a placebo. CDR3 protein: CAISESPPGVGYGYTF. The CDR3 region has the DNA TGTGCCATCAGTGAGTCCCCGCCAGGGGTGGGTTATGGCTACACCTTC.